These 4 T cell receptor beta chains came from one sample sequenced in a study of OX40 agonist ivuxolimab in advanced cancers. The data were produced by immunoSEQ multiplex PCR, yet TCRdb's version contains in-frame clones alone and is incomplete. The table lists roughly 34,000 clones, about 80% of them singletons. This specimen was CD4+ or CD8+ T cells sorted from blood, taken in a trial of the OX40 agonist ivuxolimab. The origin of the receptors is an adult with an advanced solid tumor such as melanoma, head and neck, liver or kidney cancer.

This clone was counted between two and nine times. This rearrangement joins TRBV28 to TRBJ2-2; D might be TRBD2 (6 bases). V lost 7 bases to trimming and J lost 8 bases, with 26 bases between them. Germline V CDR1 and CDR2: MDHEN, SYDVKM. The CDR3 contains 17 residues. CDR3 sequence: CASTLGRLAPQDGELFF. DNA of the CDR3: TGTGCCAGCACCCTCGGTCGGCTAGCGCCTCAAGATGGGGAGCTGTTTTTT.

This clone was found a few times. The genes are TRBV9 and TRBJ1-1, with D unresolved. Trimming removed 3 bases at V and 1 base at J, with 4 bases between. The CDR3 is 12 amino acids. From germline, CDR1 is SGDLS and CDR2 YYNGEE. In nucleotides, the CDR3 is TGTGCCAGCAGCGAAGGGAACACTGAAGCTTTCTTT. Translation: CASSEGNTEAFF.

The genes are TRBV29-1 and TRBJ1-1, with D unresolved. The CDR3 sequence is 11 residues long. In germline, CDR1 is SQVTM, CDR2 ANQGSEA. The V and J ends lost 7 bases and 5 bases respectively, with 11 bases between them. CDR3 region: CSGTPSTEAFF. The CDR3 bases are TGCAGCGGCACCCCATCAACTGAAGCTTTCTTT. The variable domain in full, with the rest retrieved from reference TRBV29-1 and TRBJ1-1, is SAVISQKPSRDICQRGTSLTIQCQVDSQVTMMFWYRQQPGQSLTLIATANQGSEATYESGFVIDKFPISRPNLTFSTLTVSNMSPEDSSIYLCSGTPSTEAFFGQGTRLTVV.

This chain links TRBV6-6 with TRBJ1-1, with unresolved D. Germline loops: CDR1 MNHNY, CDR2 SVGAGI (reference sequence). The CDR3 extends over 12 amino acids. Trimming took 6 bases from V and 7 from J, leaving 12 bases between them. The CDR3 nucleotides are TGTGCCAGCAGCCCGATGGGAGTTGAAGCTTTCTTT. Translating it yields CASSPMGVEAFF.